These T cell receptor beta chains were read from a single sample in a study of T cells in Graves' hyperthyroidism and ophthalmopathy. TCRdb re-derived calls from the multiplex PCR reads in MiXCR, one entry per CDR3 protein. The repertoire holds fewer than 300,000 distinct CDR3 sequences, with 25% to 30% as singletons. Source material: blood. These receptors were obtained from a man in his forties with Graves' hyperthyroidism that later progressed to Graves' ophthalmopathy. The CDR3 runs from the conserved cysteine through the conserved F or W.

CDR3 protein: CSARELAKFSGELFF
V gene: TRBV20-1
J gene: TRBJ2-2

CDR3 protein: CASPAPHAYLYGYTF
V gene: TRBV12-3/TRBV12-4
J gene: TRBJ1-2

CDR3 protein: CASSPRVGWDEQYF
V gene: TRBV27
J gene: TRBJ2-7

CDR3 protein: CSARQQGNTEAFF
V gene: TRBV20-1
J gene: TRBJ1-1

CDR3 protein: CSARDPVSGETQYF
V gene: TRBV20-1
J gene: TRBJ2-5

CDR3 protein: CASSYRGQGSNQPQHF
V gene: TRBV6-2/TRBV6-3
J gene: TRBJ1-5

CDR3 protein: CASSRGDRSYEQYF
V gene: TRBV18
J gene: TRBJ2-7

CDR3 protein: CASSLDSTQETQYF
V gene: TRBV7-8
J gene: TRBJ2-5

CDR3 protein: CAWGSSYEQYF
V gene: TRBV30
J gene: TRBJ2-7

CDR3 protein: CASRRRANTEAFF
V gene: TRBV6-2/TRBV6-3
J gene: TRBJ1-1

CDR3 protein: CASSYQGAQNIQYF
V gene: TRBV6-5
J gene: TRBJ2-4

CDR3 protein: CASSQVAGGGYGYTF
V gene: TRBV4-1
J gene: TRBJ1-2

CDR3 protein: CASIEAGNKLETQYF
V gene: TRBV28
J gene: TRBJ2-5

CDR3 protein: CASRPNGNYGYTF
V gene: TRBV12-3/TRBV12-4
J gene: TRBJ1-2

CDR3 protein: CASSLRGRGYSNQPQHF
V gene: TRBV11-3
J gene: TRBJ1-5

CDR3 protein: CASSQDMTPGTQYF
V gene: TRBV3-1
J gene: TRBJ2-5

CDR3 protein: CSARDSKSGNTIYF
V gene: TRBV20-1
J gene: TRBJ1-3

CDR3 protein: CASSFSGGSYEQYF
V gene: TRBV7-2
J gene: TRBJ2-7

CDR3 protein: CASSMSGQGPYEQYF
V gene: TRBV19
J gene: TRBJ2-7

CDR3 protein: CAWSAGTGGIDEQYF
V gene: TRBV30
J gene: TRBJ2-7

CDR3 protein: CASSQDTYSGRNEQFF
V gene: TRBV4-1
J gene: TRBJ2-1

CDR3 protein: CASSSSQRVHTQYF
V gene: TRBV6-5
J gene: TRBJ2-3

CDR3 protein: CASSRPLNRGGEQYF
V gene: TRBV7-8
J gene: TRBJ2-7

CDR3 protein: CASSETRETQYF
V gene: TRBV2
J gene: TRBJ2-5

CDR3 protein: CAWTTGAYEQYF
V gene: TRBV30
J gene: TRBJ2-7

CDR3 protein: CASSVAVGSGNTIYF
V gene: TRBV9
J gene: TRBJ1-3

CDR3 protein: CASSLATGGAYGYTF
V gene: TRBV7-2
J gene: TRBJ1-2

CDR3 protein: CASSHRQGGRETQYF
V gene: TRBV5-6
J gene: TRBJ2-5

CDR3 protein: CASSDRWGSGANVLTF
V gene: TRBV5-8
J gene: TRBJ2-6

CDR3 protein: CASTPAGPKREQYF
V gene: TRBV6-2/TRBV6-3
J gene: TRBJ2-7

CDR3 protein: CASSRQMNTEAFF
V gene: TRBV6-4
J gene: TRBJ1-1

CDR3 protein: CASSYSEETQYF
V gene: TRBV6-2/TRBV6-3
J gene: TRBJ2-5

CDR3 protein: CASRGLAGWTGELFF
V gene: TRBV12-3/TRBV12-4
J gene: TRBJ2-2

CDR3 protein: CASGLASEQYF
V gene: TRBV12-5
J gene: TRBJ2-7

CDR3 protein: CASSIAGTGKNIQYF
V gene: TRBV5-1
J gene: TRBJ2-4

CDR3 protein: CASSVVTANTGELFF
V gene: TRBV25-1
J gene: TRBJ2-2

CDR3 protein: CAWRSPRYEQYF
V gene: TRBV30
J gene: TRBJ2-7

CDR3 protein: CASSPVQGGGTEAFF
V gene: TRBV18
J gene: TRBJ1-1

CDR3 protein: CASSADRTYQPQHF
V gene: TRBV9
J gene: TRBJ1-5

CDR3 protein: CATSDAGQGAENIQYF
V gene: TRBV24-1
J gene: TRBJ2-4

CDR3 protein: CATSERANYGYTF
V gene: TRBV24-1
J gene: TRBJ1-2

CDR3 protein: CASSLLSGTAKAFF
V gene: TRBV7-8
J gene: TRBJ1-1

CDR3 protein: CASSLGWGFEAFF
V gene: TRBV7-2
J gene: TRBJ1-1